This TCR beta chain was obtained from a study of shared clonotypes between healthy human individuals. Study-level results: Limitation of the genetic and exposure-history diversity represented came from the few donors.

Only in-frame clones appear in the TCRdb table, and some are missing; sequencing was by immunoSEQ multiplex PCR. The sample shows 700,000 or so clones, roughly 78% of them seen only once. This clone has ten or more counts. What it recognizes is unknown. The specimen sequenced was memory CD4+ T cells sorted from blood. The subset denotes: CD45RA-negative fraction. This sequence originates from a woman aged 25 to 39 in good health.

This CDR3 reads CASSQGPRGQTQYF. The DNA for the CDR3 is TGTGCCAGCAGCCAAGGGCCTCGGGGGCAGACCCAGTACTTC. V and J are TRBV4-2 and TRBJ2-5, with D possibly called TRBD1 or TRBD2 (6 bases each). The CDR3 length is 14 residues. Per germline, CDR1 LGHNA and CDR2 YNFKEQ. Trimming pared 1 base from V and 6 bases from J, leaving 12 bases between.